The clone carrying this T cell receptor (beta chain) appeared once. Its antigen remains unidentified. This record belongs to a study of cytomegalovirus exposure and HLA in healthy donors. This CDR3 comprises 15 residues. The germline gives CDR1 SGHTA, CDR2 FQGNSA. V was clipped by 1 base and J by 4 bases, with 14 bases between them. Study observations and caveats: The CMV antigen specificity of a few CMV-associated chains was confirmed through in vitro analysis.

Clones were sequenced by immunoSEQ multiplex PCR, and TCRdb holds only the in-frame ones, with some missing. Of more than 45,000 clones in the sample, roughly nine tenths were seen once. The clonotype comes from a woman aged 25 to 39 in good health and CMV-seronegative. This chain links TRBV7-2 with TRBJ2-7; a possible D gene is TRBD1 (6 bases). Sequences were obtained from PBMCs. For the CDR3, the DNA is TGTGCCAGCAGCTTAGTAAGGGGGAGTGAATACGAGCAGTACTTC. Translation gives CASSLVRGSEYEQYF.